These 12 T cell receptor beta chains came from one sample sequenced in a study of cytomegalovirus exposure and HLA in healthy donors. A multiplex PCR was run with 60 Vbeta primers and 13 Jbeta primers. Repertoires were generated with immunoSEQ multiplex PCR, while TCRdb's copy carries only in-frame clones and drops some. The sample carries about 160,000 clones, 80% to 90% recorded once. Sample: PBMCs. Receptors were obtained from a woman between 18 and 30 years old in good health and CMV-seronegative.

This chain joins TRBV13 and TRBJ1-1; tentatively, D is TRBD1 (5 bases). The CDR3 has 14 amino acids. V was shortened by 0 bases and J by 4 bases, with 9 bases between the two germline ends. Per the germline V gene, CDR1 is PRHDT and CDR2 is FYEKMQ (reference sequence). CDR3 in DNA: TGTGCCAGCAGCTTAGGTAGGGGCACCACTGAAGCTTTCTTT. Amino acids: CASSLGRGTTEAFF. Complete variable domain (other parts from reference TRBV13 and TRBJ1-1): AAGVIQSPRHLIKEKRETATLKCYPIPRHDTVYWYQQGPGQDPQFLISFYEKMQSDKGSIPDRFSAQQFSDYHSELNMSSLELGDSALYFCASSLGRGTTEAFFGQGTRLTVV.

The chain is built from TRBV7-8 and TRBJ2-5; TRBD2 matches 7 bases. The tail of the sequence fits TRBJ2-7 better, so the J call may be wrong. CDR3 length: 15 residues. Germline V gene sequence: CDR1 SGHVS, CDR2 FQNEAQ. The CDR3 protein is CASSLGAGGGYEQYF. CDR3 in DNA: TGTGCCAGCAGCTTAGGGGCTGGGGGGGGATACGAGCAGTACTTC.

The chain combines TRBV6-5 with TRBJ2-2; the match to TRBD1 covers 7 bases. With V trimmed by 2 bases and J by 2 bases, 5 bases remained unmatched. Germline assignment: CDR1 MNHEY and CDR2 SVGAGI. This CDR3 contains 16 residues. The CDR3 DNA sequence: TGTGCCAGCAGTTACGAGGGGACAGTTAACACCGGGGAGCTGTTTTTT. It encodes CASSYEGTVNTGELFF.

The CDR3 loop is CASSPAGGVPNEQFF. DNA of the CDR3: TGTGCCAGCAGCCCGGCGGGAGGAGTTCCTAATGAGCAGTTCTTC. J is TRBJ2-1 and V is TRBV7-3, with 8 bases aligning to TRBD2. The V and J ends lost 5 bases and 7 bases, in that order; junction bases with no gene match: 10. The length of the CDR3 is 15 residues. CDR1 is SGHTA, CDR2 FQGTGA, per germline.

The V call is TRBV25-1, the J call TRBJ1-2; 10 nucleotides agree with TRBD1. This CDR3 is 15 amino acids long. The trim removed 6 bases at V and 6 bases at J, leaving 10 bases unmatched. CDR1 and CDR2 (germline): MGHDK, SYGVNS. The CDR3 protein is CASRADRGTRNGYTF. CDR3 in DNA: TGTGCCAGCAGAGCGGACAGGGGGACTCGTAATGGCTACACCTTC.

The chain joins TRBV29-1 to TRBJ2-3; D gene unclear. V gave up 7 bases and J gave up 0 bases, with 14 bases separating them. From germline, CDR1 is SQVTM and CDR2 ANQGSEA. There are 14 residues in the CDR3. In DNA, the CDR3 is TGCAGCGCCCGAGCCGATACTAGCACAGATACGCAGTATTTT. Translating it yields CSARADTSTDTQYF.

The sample holds a few counts of this clone. V is TRBV5-1 and J is TRBJ1-1; weak D call: TRBD1 (6 bases). Between the trimmed V and J ends, which lost 3 bases and 4 bases, there was a span of 13 bases. CDR1 and CDR2 from the germline V gene are SGHRS and YFSETQ. This CDR3 has 14 residues. CDR3 nucleotide sequence: TGCGCCAGCAGCTACCACAGGGACGGCACTGAAGCTTTCTTT. Translation gives CASSYHRDGTEAFF.

The CDR3 DNA sequence: TGTGCCAGCAGTTTAGCGGGGCCTAGCAATCAGCCCCAGCATTTT. It translates to CASSLAGPSNQPQHF. The chain is built from TRBV28 and TRBJ1-5; D perhaps matches TRBD1 (5 bases). The length of the CDR3 is 15 residues. Trimming shortened V by 2 bases and J by 0 bases, and 8 bases separated the two germline ends. Germline CDR1 and CDR2: MDHEN and SYDVKM.

This clone was picked up a small number of times. This chain connects TRBV10-2 to TRBJ2-7; D gene ambiguous. Germline lookup yields CDR1 WSHSY and CDR2 SAAADI. The CDR3 has 14 residues. The V end lost 1 base, the J end lost 3 bases, and 10 bases lay between the germline ends. CDR3 in amino acids: CASSELTSNYEQYF. The CDR3 region has the DNA TGCGCCAGCAGTGAGTTAACAAGTAACTACGAGCAGTACTTC.

CDR3 amino acids: CASSESGAANEQFF. As DNA, the CDR3 is TGTGCCAGCAGTGAATCTGGGGCAGCGAATGAGCAGTTCTTC. J is TRBJ2-1 and V is TRBV2, with a weak D call TRBD1 (5 bases). The CDR3 is 14 residues long. CDR1 is SNHLY and CDR2 is FYNNEI in the germline V gene. The V end lost 2 bases, the J end lost 7 bases, and 12 bases lay between the germline ends.

This chain connects TRBV21-1 to TRBJ2-1; TRBD2, as called in the table, went unchecked against the DNA. TRBV21-1 is a recognized pseudogene. The CDR3 has 15 amino acids. This CDR3 is CASSNLASTGNEQFF. The CDR3, as DNA: TGTGCCAGCAGCAATTTGGCCTCCACGGGGAATGAGCAGTTCTTC.

V and J are TRBV27 and TRBJ2-7, with D unclear. CDR1 is MNHEY and CDR2 is SMNVEV in the germline V gene (reference sequence). V gave up 8 bases and J gave up 0 bases, with 8 bases separating them. CDR3 length: 12 residues. The CDR3 coding sequence is TGTGCCAGCTTTGTTAGCTCCTACGAGCAGTACTTC. It encodes CASFVSSYEQYF.